What follows are 32 T cell receptor beta chains derived from one specimen sequenced in a study of blood T cell repertoires in COVID-19. Using immunoSEQ multiplex PCR, the repertoire was profiled, and TCRdb retains in-frame clones only, with some absent. The table lists roughly 32,000 clones, about 89% of them singletons. The sequenced sample consisted of peripheral blood. These receptors all come from a man between 60 and 75 years old with acute or convalescent COVID-19.

The V and J genes are TRBV15 and TRBJ2-4; 11 bases fit TRBD2. Germline V gene data show CDR1 as LNHNV and CDR2 as YYDKDF (reference sequence). Unmatched junction bases numbered 6, after V lost 1 base and J lost 16 bases. The CDR3 runs 13 residues. This chain's CDR3 is CATSRALAGVIYF. In nucleotides, the CDR3 is TGTGCCACCAGCAGAGCACTAGCGGGAGTTATCTACTTC.

The genes are TRBV6-6 and TRBJ2-5, with 8 bases lining up with TRBD2. The length of the CDR3 is 15 residues. Trimming removed 6 bases from V and 3 bases from J; junction bases left unmatched: 9. Germline V gene sequence: CDR1 MNHNY, CDR2 SVGAGI (reference sequence). CDR3 nucleotide sequence: TGTGCCAGCAGACTTCATAGCGGGACGAAAGAGACCCAGTACTTC. Amino acid sequence: CASRLHSGTKETQYF.

V gene TRBV7-2 combines with J gene TRBJ2-1, with 10 bases aligning to TRBD2. Germline V gene lookup returns CDR1 SGHTA and CDR2 FQGNSA. This CDR3 comprises 15 residues. The V segment lost 4 bases and the J segment 6 bases; nucleotides outside the gene matches: 6. The CDR3 DNA sequence: TGTGCCAGCAGCTCGACGGGACTAGCGTCCAATGAGCAGTTCTTC. This gives the protein CASSSTGLASNEQFF.

This rearrangement joins TRBV7-2 to TRBJ2-3, with TRBD1 matching 11 bases. Germline V gene sequence: CDR1 SGHTA, CDR2 FQGNSA. CDR3 length: 14 amino acids. V gave up 5 bases and J gave up 5 bases; unmatched junction bases: 3. CDR3 sequence (DNA): TGTGCCAGCAGCCCCGGGACAGGGGGAGATACGCAGTATTTT. Its translation is CASSPGTGGDTQYF.

This chain links TRBV15 with TRBJ2-1; 8 nucleotides align to TRBD1. With 5 bases clipped from V and 9 bases from J, the junction kept 9 bases outside the gene matches. Germline lookup yields CDR1 LNHNV and CDR2 YYDKDF (reference sequence). CDR3 size: 14 residues. For the CDR3, the DNA is TGTGCCACCAGCCTGGACAGGGCTGGCGGTGAGCAGTTCTTC. It codes for CATSLDRAGGEQFF.

The V call is TRBV29-1, the J call TRBJ1-2; 8 bases agree with TRBD1. Germline V gives CDR1 SQVTM, CDR2 ANQGSEA. Trimming cost V 2 bases and J 4 bases; bases outside gene matches: 3. The CDR3 consists of 13 residues. Here the CDR3 DNA reads TGCAGCGTTGAATCAGGGGGCGGCTATGGCTACACCTTC. Translation: CSVESGGGYGYTF. Full variable domain (missing parts from reference TRBV29-1 and TRBJ1-2): SAVISQKPSRDICQRGTSLTIQCQVDSQVTMMFWYRQQPGQSLTLIATANQGSEATYESGFVIDKFPISRPNLTFSTLTVSNMSPEDSSIYLCSVESGGGYGYTFGSGTRLTVV.

V and J are TRBV27 and TRBJ1-1, with D possibly matching TRBD1 (5 bases). The CDR3 spans 14 residues. Germline CDR1 is MNHEY and CDR2 is SMNVEV (reference sequence). V lost 6 bases to trimming and J lost 4 bases, with 15 bases between them. CDR3 amino acids: CASRGQARTTEAFF. The CDR3 nucleotides are TGTGCCAGCAGGGGGCAGGCCCGTACCACTGAAGCTTTCTTT.

CDR3 sequence (DNA): TGTGCCAGCAGCCCGAGTACAGGTTACTCTGGAAACACCATATATTTT. Its protein product is CASSPSTGYSGNTIYF. The chain links TRBV7-2 to TRBJ1-3; the D gene is possibly TRBD1 (5 bases). CDR1 and CDR2 from the germline V gene are SGHTA and FQGNSA. This CDR3 contains 16 residues. V gave up 5 bases and J gave up 0 bases, with 14 bases separating them.

The chain links TRBV5-6 to TRBJ2-1; 8 bases are a match to TRBD1. CDR3 size: 14 residues. With 5 bases clipped from V and 3 bases from J, the junction kept 4 bases outside the gene matches. CDR1 SGHDT and CDR2 YYEEEE come from the germline V gene. The chain's CDR3 is CASSVDRVYNEQFF. The DNA of the CDR3 is TGTGCCAGCAGTGTGGACAGGGTCTACAATGAGCAGTTCTTC.

This chain's CDR3 is CATSDPTGGGTEAFF. In nucleotides, the CDR3 is TGTGCCACCAGTGACCCGACCGGGGGAGGCACTGAAGCTTTCTTT. The chain couples TRBV24-1 to TRBJ1-1, with D perhaps matching TRBD1 (5 bases). This CDR3 is built from 15 residues. The germline gives CDR1 KGHDR, CDR2 SFDVKD. Trimming pared 4 bases from V and 4 bases from J, leaving 15 bases between.

This clone has just a few counts. V usage is TRBV4-1 and J usage is TRBJ2-7; possible D gene TRBD2, 6 bases. Germline assignment: CDR1 MGHRA and CDR2 YSYEKL. The CDR3 is made up of 16 amino acids. Trimming pared 1 base from V and 4 bases from J, leaving 17 bases between. The CDR3 spells CASSQGDGRRTYEQYF. CDR3 DNA sequence: TGCGCCAGCAGCCAAGGAGACGGGAGACGTACGTACGAGCAGTACTTC.

The chain links TRBV5-8 to TRBJ2-7; 8 bases line up with TRBD1. V dropped 7 bases and J dropped 2; count of bases not matched to a gene: 5. This CDR3 is built from 13 residues. Germline-derived CDR1 and CDR2 are SGHTS and YDEGEE. The CDR3 region has the DNA TGTGCCAGCGACAGGGGTCTTGCCTACGAGCAGTACGTC. It specifies CASDRGLAYEQYV.

This rearrangement joins TRBV9 to TRBJ2-7, with 11 bases aligning to TRBD2. CDR1 is SGDLS and CDR2 is YYNGEE in the germline V gene. V shed 0 bases and J 3 bases; nucleotides not matched to a gene: 2. CDR3 length: 15 amino acids. The CDR3 DNA is TGTGCCAGCAGCGTAGGACTAGCGGGGATCTACGAGCAGTACTTC. This translates into CASSVGLAGIYEQYF. Together with reference TRBV9 and TRBJ2-7, the CDR3 gives the full variable domain: DSGVTQTPKHLITATGQRVTLRCSPRSGDLSVYWYQQSLDQGLQFLIQYYNGEERAKGNILERFSAQQFPDLHSELNLSSLELGDSALYFCASSVGLAGIYEQYFGPGTRLTVT.

The chain uses TRBV24-1 and TRBJ2-1, with TRBD1 matching 9 bases. V was clipped by 9 bases and J by 5 bases; unmatched bases: 13. Germline lookup yields CDR1 KGHDR and CDR2 SFDVKD. CDR3 length equals 16 residues. The chain's CDR3 is CATASYYRGRDNEQFF. The CDR3 nucleotides are TGTGCCACCGCCTCTTACTACAGGGGGCGCGACAATGAGCAGTTCTTC.

This sequence joins TRBV28 and TRBJ1-1; no clear D. This CDR3 region has 16 residues. CDR1 is MDHEN and CDR2 is SYDVKM in the germline V gene. V lost 5 bases to trimming and J lost 1 base, with 17 bases between them. CDR3 sequence: CASSRLGGSRNTEAFF. CDR3 sequence (DNA): TGTGCCAGCAGTCGACTGGGAGGCAGTCGGAACACTGAAGCTTTCTTT.

V gene TRBV6-5 combines with J gene TRBJ2-7, with TRBD1 as a possible D gene (6 bases). V dropped 4 bases and J dropped 5 bases, with 18 bases sitting between them. Germline V gene lookup returns CDR1 MNHEY and CDR2 SVGAGI. The CDR3 is 15 residues long. The CDR3 DNA reads as TGTGCCAGCAGTTCTACAGACAGGAGAATCAACGAGCAGTACTTC. Its translation: CASSSTDRRINEQYF.

The V call is TRBV12-5, the J call TRBJ1-5; D gene uncertain. Trimming took off 3 bases at V and 3 bases at J, with 6 bases between the two ends. The CDR3 is made up of 13 amino acids. Germline V CDR1 and CDR2: LGHNT, FRNRAP. The CDR3 region is CASGFDNNQPQHF. The CDR3 DNA reads TGTGCTAGTGGTTTCGACAACAATCAGCCCCAGCATTTT.

The rearrangement uses TRBV19 and TRBJ2-5; no clear D. Germline V gene data show CDR1 as LNHDA and CDR2 as SQIVND (reference sequence). Trimming pared 4 bases from V and 5 bases from J, leaving 17 bases between. The CDR3 contains 15 residues. The chain's CDR3 is CASSTIASPWETQYF. In DNA, the CDR3 is TGTGCCAGTAGTACGATAGCTTCCCCCTGGGAGACCCAGTACTTC. Combining the CDR3 with reference TRBV19 and TRBJ2-5 gives the whole variable domain DGGITQSPKYLFRKEGQNVTLSCEQNLNHDAMYWYRQDPGQGLRLIYYSQIVNDFQKGDIAEGYSVSREKKESFPLTVTSAQKNPTAFYLCASSTIASPWETQYFGPGTRLLVL.

V is TRBV5-1 and J is TRBJ2-2, with 8 nucleotides matching TRBD1. Unmatched junction bases numbered 6, after V lost 4 bases and J lost 7 bases. There are 14 residues in the CDR3. Per the germline V gene, CDR1 is SGHRS and CDR2 is YFSETQ. The CDR3 region has the DNA TGCGCCAGCAGCCCATTACAGGGGGTCGGGGAGCTGTTTTTT. Its translation is CASSPLQGVGELFF.

Only a few counts were recorded for this clone. The chain combines TRBV19 with TRBJ1-1; D remains unclear. Germline V CDR1 and CDR2: LNHDA, SQIVND (reference sequence). CDR3 length: 13 amino acids. Trimming took 5 bases from V and 1 from J, leaving 8 bases between them. This chain's CDR3 is CASSPLGNTEAFF. The CDR3, as DNA: TGTGCCAGTAGTCCCCTCGGGAACACTGAAGCTTTCTTT.

The chain recombines TRBV6-5 with TRBJ2-5; 9 positions agree with TRBD2. Germline CDR1 reads MNHEY; CDR2 reads SVGAGI. This CDR3 spans 15 amino acids. V lost 0 bases to trimming and J lost 5 bases; unmatched junction nucleotides: 4. CDR3 bases: TGTGCCAGCAGTTACTCGACTAGCGGAGGGGAGACCCAGTACTTC. Protein sequence: CASSYSTSGGETQYF.

V gene TRBV15 combines with J gene TRBJ2-7, with 10 bases matching TRBD1. The CDR3 is made up of 15 amino acids. Germline trimming cut 1 base from V and 6 bases from J; bases unmatched to any gene: 6. Germline loops: CDR1 LNHNV, CDR2 YYDKDF (reference sequence). In DNA form, the CDR3 reads TGTGCCACCAGCAGAGGTGGGACAGGGGCGAGCGAGCAGTACTTC. This codes for CATSRGGTGASEQYF.

This clone was detected a few times. Written as DNA, the CDR3 is TGTGCCAGCAGTTTAGCGGGACAGGGAAGCTACGAGCAGTACTTC. It codes for CASSLAGQGSYEQYF. The chain has TRBV27 and TRBJ2-7; TRBD1 aligns across 9 bases. V gave up 2 bases and J gave up 3 bases; unmatched junction bases: 5. CDR1 is MNHEY, CDR2 SMNVEV, per germline (reference sequence). The CDR3 is made up of 15 amino acids.

The CDR3 spells CASSLAIDTEAFF. DNA for the CDR3: TGTGCCAGCAGCTTAGCTATTGACACTGAAGCTTTCTTT. V and J are TRBV11-1 and TRBJ1-1; D call uncertain. The CDR3 covers 13 residues. Germline V CDR1 and CDR2: SGHAT, FQDESV (reference sequence). The V end lost 0 bases, the J end lost 3 bases, and 5 bases lay between the germline ends.

The V call is TRBV9, the J call TRBJ2-6, with D possibly matching TRBD2 (7 bases). This CDR3 has 17 amino acids. V lost 0 bases and J lost 4, with 14 bases in between. Germline V CDR1 and CDR2: SGDLS, YYNGEE. This CDR3 reads CASSVAPGGGGANVLTF. The DNA for the CDR3 is TGTGCCAGCAGCGTAGCTCCGGGGGGCGGAGGGGCCAACGTCCTGACTTTC.

The rearrangement links TRBV19 to TRBJ2-3; 8 nucleotides agree with TRBD2. The CDR3 is 13 amino acids. The V and J ends lost 5 bases and 9 bases, in that order; junction bases with no gene match: 7. Germline CDR1 reads LNHDA; CDR2 reads SQIVND (reference sequence). The CDR3 nucleotides are TGTGCCAGTAGTGTACCCGGACTAGCCACGCAGTATTTT. This codes for CASSVPGLATQYF.

CDR3 amino acids: CASTWGPNTEAFF. The CDR3 DNA sequence: TGTGCCAGCACCTGGGGGCCGAACACTGAAGCTTTCTTT. The rearrangement joins TRBV2 to TRBJ1-1, with D possibly being TRBD1 (6 bases). Trimming left V 7 bases short and J 1 base short, with 10 bases between. Germline V gives CDR1 SNHLY, CDR2 FYNNEI. CDR3 length: 13 residues.

In its sample, this clone was seen once. V usage is TRBV5-1 and J usage is TRBJ2-7; tentative D call: TRBD1 (5 bases). CDR1 is SGHRS, CDR2 YFSETQ, per germline. Trimming shortened V by 0 bases and J by 3 bases, and 10 bases separated the two germline ends. The CDR3 covers 14 residues. DNA of the CDR3: TGCGCCAGCAGCTTGGGGGGCGGATTCTACGAGCAGTACTTC. This codes for CASSLGGGFYEQYF. Looking up the rest from reference TRBV5-1 and TRBJ2-7 gives the full variable domain: KAGVTQTPRYLIKTRGQQVTLSCSPISGHRSVSWYQQTPGQGLQFLFEYFSETQRNKGNFPGRFSGRQFSNSRSEMNVSTLELGDSALYLCASSLGGGFYEQYFGPGTRLTVT.

The rearrangement uses TRBV6-5 and TRBJ2-3; weak D call: TRBD1 (7 bases). Trimming pared 6 bases from V and 5 bases from J, leaving 15 bases between. The CDR3 is made up of 14 amino acids. CDR1 is MNHEY and CDR2 is SVGAGI in the germline V gene. CDR3 region: CASSSRGALDTQYF. The CDR3 nucleotides read TGTGCCAGCAGCTCCAGGGGGGCGTTAGATACGCAGTATTTT.

The V call is TRBV30, the J call TRBJ2-7, with D uncertain. The CDR3 has 14 residues. Germline loops: CDR1 GTSNPN, CDR2 SVGIG (reference sequence). V was pared by 1 base and J by 2 bases, with 12 bases between. The CDR3 region is CAWSGGRSPYEQYF. CDR3 DNA sequence: TGTGCCTGGAGTGGAGGTAGGTCTCCCTACGAGCAGTACTTC.

The count of this clone is one. The gene calls are TRBV7-2 and TRBJ1-1, with 8 bases matching TRBD1. V was pared by 2 bases and J by 8 bases, with 7 bases of the junction left unmatched. This CDR3 contains 14 residues. Germline V gene data show CDR1 as SGHTA and CDR2 as FQGNSA. CDR3 loop: CASSLLNRDREAFF. In nucleotides, the CDR3 is TGTGCCAGCAGCTTACTCAACCGGGACAGGGAAGCTTTCTTT. The full variable domain, rest sourced from reference TRBV7-2 and TRBJ1-1, is GAGVSQSPSNKVTEKGKDVELRCDPISGHTALYWYRQSLGQGLEFLIYFQGNSAPDKSGLPSDRFSAERTGGSVSTLTIQRTQQEDSAVYLCASSLLNRDREAFFGQGTRLTVV.

The chain joins TRBV5-1 to TRBJ2-5, with 10 bases fitting TRBD2. Germline V gene sequence: CDR1 SGHRS, CDR2 YFSETQ. V trimming: 0 bases; J trimming: 2 bases; junction bases outside the gene matches: 7. The CDR3 runs 17 residues. CDR3 sequence: CASSLGGATSGQETQYF. For the CDR3, the DNA is TGCGCCAGCAGCTTGGGAGGGGCGACTAGCGGGCAAGAGACCCAGTACTTC.